What follows are 9 T cell receptor beta chains derived from one specimen sequenced in a study of human T cells and chemical hapten exposure (dated by TCRdb to the early 2020s). In the paper's terms, the time point label means: pre-sensitization, week 0. The sample's treatment or condition label, decoded: therapeutic diphenylcyclopropenone sensitization with weekly scalp DPC. The method behind the library was RACE. Sequencing used a NextSeq 500. TCRdb trimmed public reads at Q25 via fastp, called clones via MiXCR and kept in-frame beta chains. CDR3 protein duplicates are merged, each entry listing the most common genes and DNA. The sample table contains roughly 250,000 distinct CDR3 sequences; only one count was recorded for roughly 8.9% of them. The ten largest clones capture approximately 2.2% of the sample. Sequencing used whole blood, obtained in connection with sensitization to the hapten diphenylcyclopropenone (DPC). These receptors came from a woman in her forties with alopecia areata. Some clones in this sample may be carry-over from other donors' samples.

The chain couples TRBV20-1 to TRBJ2-7; 7 bases are a match to TRBD2. The germline CDR1 and CDR2 sequences are DFQATT and SNEGSKA (reference sequence). CDR3 length equals 14 residues. The V segment lost 1 base and the J segment 2 bases; nucleotides outside the gene matches: 5. CDR3 sequence: CSARGGGVTYEQYF. CDR3 nucleotides: TGCAGTGCTAGAGGTGGGGGGGTCACCTACGAGCAGTACTTC.

The sample holds many counts of this clonotype. This chain links TRBV3-1 with TRBJ2-5, with TRBD2 matching over 7 bases. The CDR3 loop spans 18 amino acids. With V trimmed by 0 bases and J by 1 base, 11 bases remained unmatched. Germline values: CDR1 LGHDT, CDR2 YNNKEL (reference sequence). The CDR3 loop is CASSQDWAAGALQETQYF. The CDR3 bases are TGTGCCAGCAGCCAAGACTGGGCGGCGGGAGCCCTCCAAGAGACCCAGTACTTC.

The chain recombines TRBV7-3 with TRBJ2-2; tentative D call: TRBD1 (6 bases). Germline V gene lookup returns CDR1 SGHTA and CDR2 FQGTGA. This CDR3 comprises 16 residues. V was shortened by 2 bases and J by 2 bases, with 12 bases between the two germline ends. The CDR3 DNA sequence: TGTGCCAGCAGCTTAGACGGACAGATTAACACCGGGGAGCTGTTTTTT. It yields the protein CASSLDGQINTGELFF.

V gene TRBV7-6 combines with J gene TRBJ2-6, with no clear D. The CDR3 runs 16 residues. Germline CDR1 SGHVS, CDR2 FNYEAQ. The germline V and J ends were trimmed by 0 bases and 1 base, with 7 bases remaining between them. The CDR3: CASSLAVQSGANVLTF. The CDR3 bases are TGTGCCAGCAGCTTAGCCGTCCAATCTGGGGCCAACGTCCTGACTTTC. Filled out from reference TRBV7-6 and TRBJ2-6, the complete variable domain reads GAGVSQSPRYKVTKRGQDVALRCDPISGHVSLYWYRQALGQGPEFLTYFNYEAQQDKSGLPNDRFSAERPEGSISTLTIQRTEQRDSAMYRCASSLAVQSGANVLTFGAGSRLTVL.

V and J are TRBV7-9 and TRBJ2-5; 7 bases align to TRBD2. Germline loops: CDR1 SEHNR, CDR2 FQNEAQ (reference sequence). This CDR3 is built from 14 residues. V dropped 5 bases and J dropped 7; count of bases not matched to a gene: 10. CDR3 sequence (DNA): TGTGCCAGCAGCCTCTCGACTAGCTCGGGGACCCAGTACTTC. Amino acid sequence: CASSLSTSSGTQYF.

The chain couples TRBV7-2 to TRBJ1-2; the D gene is possibly TRBD1 (6 bases). The germline CDR1 and CDR2 sequences are SGHTA and FQGNSA. The CDR3 runs 14 residues. V lost 2 bases and J lost 6, with 13 bases in between. This chain's CDR3 is CASSLPGAGNGYTF. The CDR3 nucleotides are TGTGCCAGCAGCTTACCGGGGGCAGGGAATGGCTACACCTTC.

This clonotype was detected a few times. J is TRBJ2-2 and V is TRBV5-1; 10 bases align to TRBD1. This CDR3 region has 18 residues. V gave up 1 base and J gave up 4 bases; unmatched junction bases: 10. Germline CDR1 and CDR2: SGHRS and YFSETQ. CDR3 coding DNA: TGCGCCAGCAGCTTGTCCGGGACAGGGGTTGGCGGCACCGGGGAGCTGTTTTTT. Translating it yields CASSLSGTGVGGTGELFF.

V usage is TRBV2 and J usage is TRBJ1-2; D might be TRBD1 (6 bases). Germline V gene lookup returns CDR1 SNHLY and CDR2 FYNNEI. CDR3 size: 13 residues. Trimming shortened V by 8 bases and J by 2 bases, and 12 bases separated the two germline ends. In DNA form, the CDR3 reads TGTGCCAGCTTCTTTGGACAGAACTATGGCTACACCTTC. Its protein is CASFFGQNYGYTF.

This clonotype was seen repeatedly, ten times or more. The chain employs TRBV27 and TRBJ2-4; D not resolved. Per the germline V gene, CDR1 is MNHEY and CDR2 is SMNVEV (reference sequence). V lost 0 bases and J lost 5, with 5 bases in between. This CDR3 contains 13 residues. The CDR3 reads CASSLSPENIQYF. The CDR3, as DNA: TGTGCCAGCAGTTTATCGCCGGAAAACATTCAGTACTTC.